The 10 T cell receptor beta chains in this list originate from one sample, sequenced in a study of blood T cell repertoires in COVID-19. The data were produced by immunoSEQ multiplex PCR, yet TCRdb's version contains in-frame clones alone and is incomplete. The data contain roughly 35,000 clones, about 87% of them singletons. Source material: peripheral blood. The source of these receptors is a man aged 60 to 75 with active COVID-19.

The chain couples TRBV2 to TRBJ2-7; 13 bases fit TRBD2. Losses at the gene ends were 5 bases for V and 5 bases for J; bases not matched to a gene: 6. In germline, CDR1 is SNHLY, CDR2 FYNNEI. The length of the CDR3 is 15 residues. The CDR3 nucleotides are TGTGCCAGCAGTCCAGGACTAGCGGGAGTCCACGAGCAGTACTTC. It codes for CASSPGLAGVHEQYF.

This clone is medium-sized within its sample. The rearrangement uses TRBV4-1 and TRBJ2-7; D unresolved. Per germline, CDR1 MGHRA and CDR2 YSYEKL. The V end lost 0 bases, the J end lost 0 bases, and 12 bases lay between the germline ends. The length of the CDR3 is 16 residues. DNA of the CDR3: TGCGCCAGCAGCCAAGAACGCGGCAGCAGCTCCTACGAGCAGTACTTC. This codes for CASSQERGSSSYEQYF.

The V and J genes are TRBV5-6 and TRBJ1-1; 9 bases match TRBD1. Germline V gene sequence: CDR1 SGHDT, CDR2 YYEEEE. The V gene end was trimmed by 0 bases and the J gene end by 3 bases; junction bases not matched to a gene: 6. The CDR3 totals 16 residues. In DNA form, the CDR3 reads TGTGCCAGCAGCTTGGGGACAGGGGTCGCGGACACTGAAGCTTTCTTT. This gives the protein CASSLGTGVADTEAFF. The variable domain in full, with the rest retrieved from reference TRBV5-6 and TRBJ1-1, is DAGVTQSPTHLIKTRGQQVTLRCSPKSGHDTVSWYQQALGQGPQFIFQYYEEEERQRGNFPDRFSGHQFPNYSSELNVNALLLGDSALYLCASSLGTGVADTEAFFGQGTRLTVV.

There are a few counts of this clone. The chain is built from TRBV27 and TRBJ1-5, with TRBD1 matching over 7 bases. This CDR3 comprises 13 residues. From germline, CDR1 is MNHEY and CDR2 SMNVEV (reference sequence). The junction had 3 bases not matched to a gene; V was cut back by 6 bases and J by 4 bases. Written as DNA, the CDR3 is TGTGCCAGCAGCCCGGACAGGAATCAGCCCCAGCATTTT. It specifies CASSPDRNQPQHF.

This clone was observed a single time. The chain couples TRBV18 to TRBJ2-1; the match to TRBD2 covers 11 bases. CDR1 and CDR2 (germline): KGHSH, LQKENI. The CDR3 is 17 residues long. V lost 2 bases to trimming and J lost 7 bases; unmatched junction nucleotides: 10. In nucleotides, the CDR3 is TGTGCCAGCTCACCAACTAGCGGGAGTTGGAGACCGAATGAGCAGTTCTTC. It encodes CASSPTSGSWRPNEQFF.

This clone was counted once. The chain couples TRBV7-9 to TRBJ2-5; 13 bases match TRBD2. After removal of 3 bases from V and 2 bases from J, the junction contained 0 bases not matched to a gene. The CDR3 is 15 residues long. Germline V gives CDR1 SEHNR, CDR2 FQNEAQ (reference sequence). The CDR3 reads CASSLGLAGQETQYF. CDR3 sequence (DNA): TGTGCCAGCAGCTTGGGACTAGCGGGACAAGAGACCCAGTACTTC.

The CDR3 region is CASRTGQWSYNEQFF. CDR3 sequence (DNA): TGTGCCAGTCGGACAGGGCAGTGGTCCTACAATGAGCAGTTCTTC. The chain joins TRBV28 to TRBJ2-1, with 8 bases identical to TRBD1. With 9 bases clipped from V and 1 base from J, the junction kept 8 bases outside the gene matches. The CDR3 spans 15 residues. Germline CDR1 and CDR2: MDHEN and SYDVKM.

This chain links TRBV19 with TRBJ1-1, with 8 bases matching TRBD1. The V and J ends lost 4 bases and 5 bases, in that order; junction bases with no gene match: 6. Germline CDR1 LNHDA, CDR2 SQIVND (reference sequence). This CDR3 region has 14 residues. The CDR3 DNA reads TGTGCCAGTAGTAGCGACAGGGGCCGAACTGAAGCTTTCTTT. Translated, it gives CASSSDRGRTEAFF. Using reference TRBV19 and TRBJ1-1 for the parts outside the CDR3, the full variable domain is DGGITQSPKYLFRKEGQNVTLSCEQNLNHDAMYWYRQDPGQGLRLIYYSQIVNDFQKGDIAEGYSVSREKKESFPLTVTSAQKNPTAFYLCASSSDRGRTEAFFGQGTRLTVV.

The rearrangement uses TRBV5-1 and TRBJ2-5; 8 bases agree with TRBD2. The junction had 5 bases not matched to a gene; V was cut back by 0 bases and J by 4 bases. The CDR3 covers 15 residues. Germline assignment: CDR1 SGHRS and CDR2 YFSETQ. In DNA, the CDR3 is TGCGCCAGCAGCTTGGTGGCGGGAGGTGGAGAGACCCAGTACTTC. Its protein is CASSLVAGGGETQYF.

The chain carries TRBV18 and TRBJ2-2; D unclear. Trimming took off 4 bases at V and 0 bases at J, with 12 bases between the two ends. CDR3 length equals 16 residues. Germline loops: CDR1 KGHSH, CDR2 LQKENI. DNA of the CDR3: TGTGCCAGCTCACGTACCGAGAGATCGAACACCGGGGAGCTGTTTTTT. As protein: CASSRTERSNTGELFF.